This T cell receptor beta chain came from a study of molecular identifiers for immune sequencing clone quantification (dated by TCRdb to the late 2010s). For the wider study: For a replicate experiment, RNA from around 20,000 or 100,000 naive CD8 T cells was divided into five aliquots, of which four were sequenced. This methods study benchmarked molecular-identifier clustering-based TCR repertoire sequencing (MIDCIRS) and TCR RNA copy counting, using CD8 T cells to do so. Overall results and qualifications from the work: In CMV-specific effector cells, clones with more than 20 RNA copies accounted for over 99% of molecules, whereas in naive cells such clones accounted for under 1%. Spiked-in Jurkat TCR RNA (around eleven copies' worth), which is not part of the donor repertoire, was contained in the naive libraries. Identical TCR molecules sharing a barcode could cause highly expanded clone sizes to be underestimated. Modeling estimated roughly 3 recovered TCR RNA copies per cell, compared with about 9.8 by digital PCR, which implies 30% to 35% capture efficiency. Even against a background of around 950,000 naive CD8 T cells, spiked-in Jurkat TCR RNA amounting to a single cell's worth was reported to be detectable. Without barcode sub-clustering, chimeric consensus sequences inflated TCR diversity; chimeras reached as high as 47%.

Points on this clonotype: Its antigen is still unknown. A read error may explain this, as a much larger clone is one base away. A read error is likely, as this CDR3 ends without the conserved phenylalanine or tryptophan. No DNA is shown, since the ends of the CDR3 on it are uncertain; the CDR3 is the one TCRdb lists.

Termini included, the CDR3 measures 13 amino acids. The germline V gene encodes CDR1 ENHRY and CDR2 SYGVKD. Libraries of naive CD8 T cells were built from anywhere between about 19,000 and 1,000,000 sorted cells, with 10%, 30% or 50% of the purified RNA used. Naive CD8 T cells, defined as CD8+CD4-CCR7+CD45RA+, were FACS-sorted into RLT Plus buffer on a BD FACSAria II. To test detection sensitivity, Jurkat RNA equivalent to over 8 TCR copies was spiked into samples of roughly 19,000-1,000,000 naive CD8 T cells. Enrichment of CD8 T cells was performed with RosetteSep CD8+ T Cell Enrichment Cocktail and Ficoll-Paque, after which ACK red cell lysis was carried out. The library was produced with PCR. TCRdb records NextSeq 500 as the sequencer. Bulk TCR libraries were made following a previously described method, with the TCR primers given in Table S5. Purification of total RNA was performed with the Qiagen AllPrep DNA/RNA kit. Before analysis, reads from multiple sequencing runs of the same library were pooled. Per the original workflow: Only reads with exact TCR constant sequence were kept, trimmed to 150 nt, and grouped by their 12-nt molecular barcodes. Reads within each barcode group were sub-clustered using a 15% Levenshtein threshold, and quality-weighted consensus sequences were constructed for each RNA molecule. Non-functional sequences were excluded, and lower-count sequences lying one edit away from another sequence were also excluded. Barcode sub-clusters with fewer than 20% of the maximum read count were removed, based on fitting two negative binomial distributions. TCRdb reprocessing: public reads trimmed at Q25 with fastp, clones called with MiXCR, in-frame beta chains kept. All rows with the same CDR3 protein become a single entry with the most common DNA and genes. The V and J calls and clone size are TCRdb's, not the authors'. The table for this sample lists under 100,000 distinct CDR3 sequences; about 23% of them were counted only once. The ten largest clonotypes hold 0.6% to 0.95% of the sample.

The chain was built from TRBV10-3 and TRBJ2-7; TRBD1 is taken as the D call from the table, unchecked against the DNA. The sequence came from a human donor in good health. Some libraries in this study had Jurkat cell RNA spiked in. Sequenced: naive CD8+ T cells from blood, with Jurkat cell RNA spiked in. The cell subset or site label here, explained by the study, means: FACS-sorted CD8+CD4-CCR7+CD45RA+ naive T cells. The CDR3 region has the sequence CAISSRDRGGSRL.